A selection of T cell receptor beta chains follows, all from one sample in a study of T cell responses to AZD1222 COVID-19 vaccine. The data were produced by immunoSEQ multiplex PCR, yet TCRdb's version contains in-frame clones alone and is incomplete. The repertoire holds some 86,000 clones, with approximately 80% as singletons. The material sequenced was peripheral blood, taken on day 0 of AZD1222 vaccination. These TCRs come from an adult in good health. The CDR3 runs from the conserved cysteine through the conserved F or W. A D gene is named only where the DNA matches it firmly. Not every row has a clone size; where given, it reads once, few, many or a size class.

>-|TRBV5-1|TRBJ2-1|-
CASAKRALSYNEQFF
TGCGCCAGCGCTAAACGGGCTCTGTCCTACAATGAGCAGTTCTTC
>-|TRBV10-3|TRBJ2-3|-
CAISSGSGNTDTQYF
TGTGCCATCAGTTCGGGTAGCGGCAACACAGATACGCAGTATTTT
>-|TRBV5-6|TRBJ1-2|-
CASSLDPLKTDYNYGYTF
TGTGCCAGCAGCTTGGATCCCCTCAAGACAGATTATAACTATGGCTACACCTTC
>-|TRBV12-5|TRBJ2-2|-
CASGLPRDLMNTGELFF
TGTGCTAGTGGTTTGCCGCGGGACCTTATGAACACCGGGGAGCTGTTTTTT
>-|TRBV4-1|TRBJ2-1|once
CASSHYNEQFF
TGCGCCAGCAGCCATTACAATGAGCAGTTCTTC
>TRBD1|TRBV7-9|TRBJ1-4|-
CASSLVGQGGNEKLFF
TGTGCCAGCAGCTTAGTCGGACAGGGGGGAAATGAAAAACTGTTTTTT
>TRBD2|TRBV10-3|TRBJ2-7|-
CAISETSGGYEQYF
TGTGCCATCAGTGAAACTAGCGGTGGCTACGAGCAGTACTTC
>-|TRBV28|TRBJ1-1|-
CASSLTGREAFF
TGTGCCAGCAGTTTAACCGGAAGAGAAGCTTTCTTT
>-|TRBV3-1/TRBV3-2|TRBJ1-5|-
CASSQDGRSQPQHF
TGTGCCAGCAGCCAAGATGGGAGGTCACAGCCCCAGCATTTT
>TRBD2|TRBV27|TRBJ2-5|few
CASSLSGTSGRTGTQYF
TGTGCCAGCAGTTTATCTGGGACTAGCGGGAGAACAGGGACCCAGTACTTC
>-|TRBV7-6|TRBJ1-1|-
CASSSGTDTEAFF
TGTGCCAGCAGTTCAGGGACCGACACTGAAGCTTTCTTT
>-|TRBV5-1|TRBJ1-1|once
CASSSGVTEAFF
TGCGCCAGCAGCTCCGGGGTTACCGAAGCTTTCTTT
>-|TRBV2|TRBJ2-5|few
CASSQARGETQYF
TGTGCCAGCAGTCAGGCCAGGGGAGAGACCCAGTACTTC
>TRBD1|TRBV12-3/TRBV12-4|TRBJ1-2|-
CASSRDRGYGYTF
TGTGCCAGCAGCCGCGACAGGGGCTATGGCTACACCTTC
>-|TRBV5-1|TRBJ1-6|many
CASSSQVDNSPLHF
TGCGCCAGCAGCTCGCAAGTCGATAATTCACCCCTCCACTTT
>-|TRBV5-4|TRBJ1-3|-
CASSVGVSGNTIYF
TGTGCCAGCAGCGTCGGAGTCTCTGGAAACACCATATATTTT
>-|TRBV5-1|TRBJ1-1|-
CASSPGGSRDTEAFF
TGCGCCAGCAGCCCCGGGGGGTCGAGAGACACTGAAGCTTTCTTT
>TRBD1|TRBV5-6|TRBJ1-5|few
CASSFGQGVSSNQPQHF
TGTGCCAGCAGCTTCGGACAGGGGGTTTCGAGCAATCAGCCCCAGCATTTT
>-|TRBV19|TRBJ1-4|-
CASSMPGVNEKLFF
TGTGCCAGTAGTATGCCAGGGGTGAATGAAAAACTGTTTTTT
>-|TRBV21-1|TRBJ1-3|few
CASSKGVDRSSGNTIYF
TGTGCCAGCAGCAAAGGCGTTGACAGGAGCTCTGGAAACACCATATATTTT
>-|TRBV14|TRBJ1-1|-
CASSYEAGTEAFF
TGTGCCAGCAGCTATGAGGCGGGTACTGAAGCTTTCTTT
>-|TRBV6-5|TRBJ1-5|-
CASGMDSNQPQHF
TGTGCCAGCGGTATGGATAGCAATCAGCCCCAGCATTTT
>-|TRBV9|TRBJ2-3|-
CASSGKDTQYF
TGTGCCAGCAGCGGTAAAGATACGCAGTATTTT
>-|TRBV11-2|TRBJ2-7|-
CASSSSGVGTYEQYF
TGTGCCAGCAGCAGTTCAGGGGTGGGGACCTACGAGCAGTACTTC
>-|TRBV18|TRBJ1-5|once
CASSPGAGGNQPQHF
TGTGCCAGCTCACCCGGGGCAGGGGGCAATCAGCCCCAGCATTTT
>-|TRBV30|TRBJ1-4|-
CAWSEGLNEKLFF
TGTGCCTGGAGTGAAGGCCTTAATGAAAAACTGTTTTTT
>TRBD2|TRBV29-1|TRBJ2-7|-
CSVASGLSSYEQYF
TGCAGCGTAGCTAGCGGCCTAAGCTCCTACGAGCAGTACTTC
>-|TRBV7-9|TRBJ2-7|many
CASSPVGEQYF
TGTGCCAGCAGCCCCGTTGGCGAGCAGTACTTC
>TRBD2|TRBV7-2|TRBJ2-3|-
CASSLDPAGGADTQYF
TGTGCCAGCAGCTTAGACCCGGCGGGAGGTGCCGATACGCAGTATTTT
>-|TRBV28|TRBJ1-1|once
CAARPRDTEAFF
TGTGCCGCCCGCCCTCGAGACACTGAAGCTTTCTTT
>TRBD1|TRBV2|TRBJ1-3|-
CASGRPGQSLTIYF
TGTGCCAGCGGACGCCCGGGACAGAGTTTAACCATATATTTT
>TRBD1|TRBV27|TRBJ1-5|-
CASRPGTGGVSNQPQHF
TGTGCCAGCAGGCCGGGGACAGGGGGCGTTAGCAATCAGCCCCAGCATTTT
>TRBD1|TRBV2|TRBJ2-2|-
CASREGTGGWPGELFF
TGTGCCAGCAGGGAAGGGACAGGGGGCTGGCCCGGGGAGCTGTTTTTT
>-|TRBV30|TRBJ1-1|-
CAWSPSKGKTNTEAFF
TGTGCCTGGAGTCCCTCGAAGGGGAAAACGAACACTGAAGCTTTCTTT
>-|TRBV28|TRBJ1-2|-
CASSVAANYGYTF
TGTGCCAGCAGTGTCGCGGCTAACTATGGCTACACCTTC
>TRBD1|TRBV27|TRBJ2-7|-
CASSRNTRTGTYEQYF
TGTGCCAGCAGCAGAAATACTCGGACAGGGACCTACGAGCAGTACTTC
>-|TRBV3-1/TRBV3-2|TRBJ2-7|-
CASSQEGTAYEQYF
TGTGCCAGCAGCCAAGAAGGTACCGCCTACGAGCAGTACTTC
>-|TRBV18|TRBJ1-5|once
CASSPQSQANQPQHF
TGTGCCAGCTCACCACAAAGCCAGGCGAATCAGCCCCAGCATTTT
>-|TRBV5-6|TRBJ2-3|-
CASSGTLHKTDTQYF
TGTGCCAGCAGCGGAACCTTACACAAAACAGATACGCAGTATTTT
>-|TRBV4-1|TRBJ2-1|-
CASSRETGTPTYNEQFF
TGCGCCAGCAGCCGCGAAACCGGGACTCCAACCTACAATGAGCAGTTCTTC
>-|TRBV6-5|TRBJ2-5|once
CASSHQGGGETQYF
TGTGCCAGCAGTCATCAGGGTGGAGGGGAGACCCAGTACTTC
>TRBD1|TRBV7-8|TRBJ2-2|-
CASSLQGVSTGELFF
TGTGCCAGCAGCTTACAGGGGGTCAGCACCGGGGAGCTGTTTTTT
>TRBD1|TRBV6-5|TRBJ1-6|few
CASSYDRGAGSPLHF
TGTGCCAGCAGTTATGACAGGGGCGCAGGTTCACCCCTCCACTTT
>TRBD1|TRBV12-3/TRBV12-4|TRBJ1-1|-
CASSRQGSEAFF
TGTGCCAGCAGCCGACAGGGTTCTGAAGCTTTCTTT
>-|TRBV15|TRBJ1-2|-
CATSREDYGYTF
TGTGCCACCAGCAGAGAGGACTATGGCTACACCTTC
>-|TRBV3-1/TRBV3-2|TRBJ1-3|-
CASSQAVGNTIYF
TGTGCCAGCAGCCAAGCGGTGGGAAACACCATATATTTT
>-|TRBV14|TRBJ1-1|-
CASSSSRGGTEAFF
TGTGCCAGCAGCTCCAGTAGGGGTGGAACTGAAGCTTTCTTT
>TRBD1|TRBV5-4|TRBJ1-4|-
CASSRDRFGEKLFF
TGTGCCAGCAGCCGGGACAGGTTTGGTGAAAAACTGTTTTTT
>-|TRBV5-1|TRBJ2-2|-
CASSWENTGELFF
TGCGCCAGCAGCTGGGAAAACACCGGGGAGCTGTTTTTT
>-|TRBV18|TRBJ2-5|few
CASSPKDREGTQYF
TGTGCCAGCTCACCAAAGGACAGGGAGGGGACCCAGTACTTC
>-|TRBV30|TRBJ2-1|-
CAWSLTGAEQFF
TGTGCCTGGAGCTTGACAGGTGCCGAGCAGTTCTTC
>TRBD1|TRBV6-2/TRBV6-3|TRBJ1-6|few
CASSHAGQGATPLHF
TGTGCCAGCAGCCACGCGGGACAGGGGGCTACACCCCTCCACTTT
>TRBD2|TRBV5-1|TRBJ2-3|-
CASSLGLAGGPSSDTQYF
TGCGCCAGCAGCTTGGGGCTAGCGGGGGGGCCTTCCTCAGATACGCAGTATTTT